The 13 T cell receptor beta chains in this list originate from one sample, sequenced in a study of technical replicates of blood from a handful of donors. The data were produced by immunoSEQ multiplex PCR, yet TCRdb's version contains in-frame clones alone and is incomplete. The sample carries about 87,000 clones, 95% recorded once. The sequenced sample consisted of T cells isolated from PBMCs. Source of these receptors: a human donor in good health.

This clone was detected once. CDR3 in DNA: TGTGCCAGCAGCGCCGGGGACAGTTCCGGGGGCGAAAAACTGTTTTTT. Protein sequence: CASSAGDSSGGEKLFF. This chain links TRBV9 with TRBJ1-4; 7 bases fit TRBD1. This CDR3 is 16 amino acids long. The germline gives CDR1 SGDLS, CDR2 YYNGEE. V dropped 3 bases and J dropped 8; count of bases not matched to a gene: 13.

The chain recombines TRBV30 with TRBJ1-6, with D possibly being TRBD1 (6 bases). The CDR3 has 12 amino acids. Deletions cut 2 bases from V and 10 bases from J, with 9 bases between. Germline V gene sequence: CDR1 GTSNPN, CDR2 SVGIG (reference sequence). The CDR3: CAWSPGDSPLHF. The CDR3 DNA follows: TGTGCCTGGAGTCCAGGGGACTCACCCCTCCACTTT. The whole variable domain, filled in from reference TRBV30 and TRBJ1-6, reads SQTIHQWPATLVQPVGSPLSLECTVEGTSNPNLYWYRQAAGRGLQLLFYSVGIGQISSEVPQNLSASRPQDRQFILSSKKLLLSDSGFYLCAWSPGDSPLHFGNGTRLTVT.

This rearrangement joins TRBV16 to TRBJ2-5; no clear D. Between the trimmed V and J ends, which lost 2 bases and 5 bases, there was a span of 12 bases. Germline CDR1 and CDR2: KGHSY and FQNENV. The CDR3 spans 14 residues. Written as DNA, the CDR3 is TGTGCCAGCAGCCAAGTTGGTAGCTGGGAGACCCAGTACTTC. It translates to CASSQVGSWETQYF. Supplemented by reference TRBV16 and TRBJ2-5, the full variable domain reads GEEVAQTPKHLVRGEGQKAKLYCAPIKGHSYVFWYQQVLKNEFKFLISFQNENVFDETGMPKERFSAKCLPNSPCSLEIQATKLEDSAVYFCASSQVGSWETQYFGPGTRLLVL.

CDR3 coding DNA: TGTGCCAGCAGTGTAAAAGGACAGAGCGGCTACACCTTC. Its translation: CASSVKGQSGYTF. The chain links TRBV2 to TRBJ1-2, with D perhaps TRBD1 (6 bases). Trimming took off 4 bases at V and 8 bases at J, with 14 bases between the two ends. The CDR3 has 13 amino acids. Germline CDR1 SNHLY, CDR2 FYNNEI.

This chain links TRBV11-2 with TRBJ2-7, with 7 bases matching TRBD1. The CDR3 has 19 amino acids. V dropped 0 bases and J dropped 3; count of bases not matched to a gene: 17. Germline V gene sequence: CDR1 SGHAT, CDR2 FQNNGV. In DNA form, the CDR3 reads TGTGCCAGCAGCTTAGATCCGACAGGGACACTACCAAAGGACTACGAGCAGTACTTC. This gives the protein CASSLDPTGTLPKDYEQYF.

The genes are TRBV6-6 and TRBJ2-5; D not resolved. V was clipped by 3 bases and J by 4 bases, with 6 bases between them. CDR1 MNHNY and CDR2 SVGAGI come from the germline V gene (reference sequence). The CDR3 covers 12 residues. The CDR3: CASSYNRETQYF. DNA of the CDR3: TGTGCCAGCAGTTATAATCGAGAGACCCAGTACTTC.

The V gene is TRBV30, the J gene TRBJ2-1; D perhaps matches TRBD2 (5 bases). Germline lookup yields CDR1 GTSNPN and CDR2 SVGIG (reference sequence). The V end lost 3 bases, the J end lost 6 bases, and 18 bases lay between the germline ends. The CDR3 sequence is 15 residues long. CDR3 loop: CAWRIGLVVANEQFF. The CDR3 bases are TGTGCCTGGAGGATAGGACTCGTGGTGGCCAATGAGCAGTTCTTC.

The chain carries TRBV5-4 and TRBJ2-3; TRBD2 agrees at 7 bases. The CDR3 loop spans 16 amino acids. J lost 5 bases, V lost 3 bases, and 12 bases had no gene match. Per the germline V gene, CDR1 is SGHNT and CDR2 is YYREEE (reference sequence). The CDR3 is CASSSWAGRWGDTQYF. The CDR3 coding sequence is TGTGCCAGCAGCTCGTGGGCCGGGAGGTGGGGAGATACGCAGTATTTT.

The gene calls are TRBV27 and TRBJ2-7; perhaps TRBD2 as D (6 bases). This CDR3 contains 16 residues. The V and J ends lost 5 bases and 4 bases respectively, with 21 bases between them. Germline CDR1 is MNHEY and CDR2 is SMNVEV (reference sequence). CDR3 nucleotides: TGTGCCAGCAGTCTTTATTCGATGGCGGGAAAATACGAGCAGTACTTC. Translating gives CASSLYSMAGKYEQYF.

The rearrangement joins TRBV9 to TRBJ2-5, with TRBD1 matching 9 bases. V trimming: 0 bases; J trimming: 2 bases; junction bases outside the gene matches: 2. Germline V lookup: CDR1 SGDLS, CDR2 YYNGEE. CDR3 length: 15 residues. CDR3 region: CASSVGTGVQETQYF. CDR3 nucleotides: TGTGCCAGCAGCGTAGGGACAGGGGTGCAAGAGACCCAGTACTTC.

The chain has TRBV30 and TRBJ2-3; 8 bases fit TRBD1. This CDR3 is built from 12 residues. With V trimmed by 8 bases and J by 4 bases, 5 bases remained unmatched. Germline V gene sequence: CDR1 GTSNPN, CDR2 SVGIG (reference sequence). The CDR3 here is CAGGTGPDTQYF. The CDR3 region has the DNA TGTGCCGGGGGGACAGGCCCAGATACGCAGTATTTT.

The V gene is TRBV19, the J gene TRBJ1-1; D gene unclear. From germline, CDR1 is LNHDA and CDR2 SQIVND (reference sequence). The CDR3 is 14 residues long. V lost 6 bases, J lost 0 bases, and 11 bases lay in between. The CDR3 loop is CASSAEPLNTEAFF. The CDR3 DNA reads TGTGCCAGTAGCGCGGAACCGCTGAACACTGAAGCTTTCTTT.

V and J are TRBV9 and TRBJ2-2, with TRBD2 matching over 9 bases. There are 20 residues in the CDR3. CDR1 is SGDLS and CDR2 is YYNGEE in the germline V gene. Unmatched junction bases numbered 19, after V lost 3 bases and J lost 4 bases. CDR3 loop: CASSGGLGRVPAGGTGELFF. The CDR3 nucleotides read TGTGCCAGCAGCGGAGGGCTGGGCAGGGTCCCAGCGGGAGGCACCGGGGAGCTGTTTTTT.